The 20 T cell receptor beta chains below were found in one sample sequenced in a study of shared clonotypes between healthy human individuals. Measured with immunoSEQ multiplex PCR; TCRdb has only the in-frame clones, and not every one. The sample includes around 2,000,000 clones, 95% of them seen just once. The material sequenced was naive CD4+ T cells sorted from blood. Documented subset: CD45RA+ positively selected. These TCRs come from a man aged 18 to 35 in good health.

The genes are TRBV5-1 and TRBJ2-7; no definite D call. CDR3 size: 13 residues. The V gene's germline CDR1 is SGHRS and CDR2 YFSETQ. The V end was cut by 5 bases, the J end by 2 bases, with 11 bases between. DNA of the CDR3: TGCGCCAGCAGTCTGGGTATTCCCTACGAGCAGTACTTC. Protein product: CASSLGIPYEQYF.

The chain employs TRBV2 and TRBJ2-7; maybe TRBD1 (6 bases). CDR3 size: 14 residues. CDR1 is SNHLY and CDR2 is FYNNEI in the germline V gene. Trimming took 3 bases from V and 7 from J, leaving 16 bases between them. CDR3 DNA: TGTGCCAGCAGTGACTCTCTGGGGGCGTGGGAGCAGTACTTC. Protein: CASSDSLGAWEQYF.

This clone has a single count. The chain is built from TRBV11-3 and TRBJ1-1; D gene ambiguous. Germline loops: CDR1 SGHNT, CDR2 YENEEA. V shed 7 bases and J shed 3 bases, with 18 bases lying between them. The CDR3 runs 15 residues. CDR3 sequence reads: CASTSLGKKYTEAFF. The CDR3 coding sequence is TGTGCCAGCACCTCCCTCGGGAAAAAGTACACTGAAGCTTTCTTT.

This chain uses TRBV4-1 with TRBJ1-5; 7 bases agree with TRBD1. From germline, CDR1 is MGHRA and CDR2 YSYEKL. The length of the CDR3 is 18 residues. The V and J ends lost 1 base and 2 bases, in that order; junction bases with no gene match: 11. CDR3 region: CASSQGQGSVRGNQPQHF. Here the CDR3 DNA reads TGCGCCAGCAGCCAAGGACAGGGATCGGTTAGGGGCAATCAGCCCCAGCATTTT.

V usage is TRBV30 and J usage is TRBJ1-5, with a weak D call TRBD1 (6 bases). Germline loops: CDR1 GTSNPN, CDR2 SVGIG (reference sequence). There are 13 residues in the CDR3. V lost 2 bases and J 6 bases, leaving 11 bases between the germline ends. CDR3 DNA: TGTGCCTGGAGTTTCGGGGGGCGTCAGCCCCAGCATTTT. Translated: CAWSFGGRQPQHF.

The chain couples TRBV18 to TRBJ2-7, with 12 bases aligning to TRBD1. Germline values: CDR1 KGHSH, CDR2 LQKENI. The CDR3 length is 15 residues. V was clipped by 5 bases and J by 5 bases; unmatched bases: 7. The CDR3 here is CASSAGTGGKDEQYF. CDR3 nucleotide sequence: TGTGCCAGCTCAGCCGGGACAGGGGGCAAGGACGAGCAGTACTTC.

The chain recombines TRBV2 with TRBJ2-2, with D perhaps being TRBD1 or TRBD2 (5 bases each). Trimming took 3 bases from V and 4 from J, leaving 12 bases between them. Germline assignment: CDR1 SNHLY and CDR2 FYNNEI. The CDR3 sequence is 15 residues long. Here the CDR3 reads CASSDVRGGTGELFF. CDR3 in DNA: TGTGCCAGCAGTGATGTCCGGGGCGGCACCGGGGAGCTGTTTTTT. Together with reference TRBV2 and TRBJ2-2, the CDR3 gives the full variable domain: EPEVTQTPSHQVTQMGQEVILRCVPISNHLYFYWYRQILGQKVEFLVSFYNNEISEKSEIFDDQFSVERPDGSNFTLKIRSTKLEDSAMYFCASSDVRGGTGELFFGEGSRLTVL.

The gene calls are TRBV27 and TRBJ2-6, with TRBD1 identical over 10 bases. J was trimmed by 1 base and V by 1 base; bases with no gene match: 7. Per the germline V gene, CDR1 is MNHEY and CDR2 is SMNVEV (reference sequence). The CDR3 loop spans 19 amino acids. CDR3 sequence (DNA): TGTGCCAGCAGTTTATTGGGGGACAGGGGCCATTCTGGGGCCAACGTCCTGACTTTC. This codes for CASSLLGDRGHSGANVLTF.

The chain joins TRBV6-1 to TRBJ1-2, with 10 bases fitting TRBD1. With 0 bases clipped from V and 3 bases from J, the junction kept 13 bases outside the gene matches. This CDR3 spans 19 amino acids. Germline-derived CDR1 and CDR2 are MNHNS and SASEGT. CDR3 residues: CASSEAGIWGTGADYGYTF. In nucleotides, the CDR3 is TGTGCCAGCAGTGAAGCTGGAATTTGGGGGACAGGGGCCGACTATGGCTACACCTTC.

This clone came up once. CDR3 amino acids: CASSFPSGGLKDTQYF. CDR3 coding DNA: TGTGCCAGCAGTTTCCCTAGCGGGGGATTGAAAGATACGCAGTATTTT. The chain carries TRBV28 and TRBJ2-3, with 10 bases aligning to TRBD2. This CDR3 is built from 16 residues. Germline trimming cut 3 bases from V and 5 bases from J; bases unmatched to any gene: 8. In germline, CDR1 is MDHEN, CDR2 SYDVKM. The complete variable domain, with remaining parts taken from reference TRBV28 and TRBJ2-3, reads DVKVTQSSRYLVKRTGEKVFLECVQDMDHENMFWYRQDPGLGLRLIYFSYDVKMKEKGDIPEGYSVSREKKERFSLILESASTNQTSMYLCASSFPSGGLKDTQYFGPGTRLTVL.

The chain employs TRBV5-5 and TRBJ2-7; TRBD1 might be the D (6 bases). The CDR3 has 18 amino acids. Trimming removed 0 bases from V and 1 base from J, with 20 bases in between. Per the germline V gene, CDR1 is SGHKS and CDR2 is YYEKEE (reference sequence). CDR3 DNA sequence: TGTGCCAGCAGCTTGGGGCTTGCCCTTCGGGACAAGTCCTACGAGCAGTACTTC. Translation gives CASSLGLALRDKSYEQYF.

This chain connects TRBV27 to TRBJ1-2; 8 nucleotides line up with TRBD1. The germline gives CDR1 MNHEY, CDR2 SMNVEV (reference sequence). The CDR3 is 14 amino acids. V was clipped by 5 bases and J by 8 bases; unmatched bases: 10. This chain's CDR3 is CASSLGTGAYGYTF. Here the CDR3 DNA reads TGTGCCAGCAGTCTGGGGACAGGAGCTTACGGCTACACCTTC.

The chain carries TRBV18 and TRBJ2-7; TRBD1 agrees at 11 bases. This CDR3 has 16 amino acids. J was trimmed by 4 bases and V by 2 bases; bases with no gene match: 7. From germline, CDR1 is KGHSH and CDR2 LQKENI. CDR3 sequence: CASSPIVGQGVYEQYF. The CDR3 DNA reads TGTGCCAGCTCACCAATAGTGGGACAGGGGGTTTACGAGCAGTACTTC.

J is TRBJ2-5 and V is TRBV18; D not certain. Germline-derived CDR1 and CDR2 are KGHSH and LQKENI. The germline V and J ends were trimmed by 3 bases and 7 bases, with 9 bases remaining between them. The CDR3 runs to 12 residues. The chain's CDR3 is CASSPLGGTQYF. As DNA, the CDR3 is TGTGCCAGCTCACCTCTGGGTGGGACCCAGTACTTC.

This clone is a singleton in its sample. The V gene is TRBV5-6, the J gene TRBJ2-7; D is unresolved. V lost 1 base and J lost 0, with 5 bases in between. CDR3 size: 13 residues. The V gene's germline CDR1 is SGHDT and CDR2 YYEEEE. CDR3 in amino acids: CASSLSVSYEQYF. The CDR3 region has the DNA TGTGCCAGCAGCTTGTCTGTCTCCTACGAGCAGTACTTC.

This chain uses TRBV16 with TRBJ2-1, with D maybe TRBD2 (5 bases). The CDR3 spans 12 residues. The V gene lost 1 base and the J gene lost 10 bases, with 8 bases spanning the gap. The V gene's germline CDR1 is KGHSY and CDR2 FQNENV. CDR3 protein: CASSQYTGEQFF. The CDR3 nucleotides are TGTGCCAGCAGCCAATACACGGGAGAGCAGTTCTTC. Full variable domain (remainder filled in from reference TRBV16 and TRBJ2-1): GEEVAQTPKHLVRGEGQKAKLYCAPIKGHSYVFWYQQVLKNEFKFLISFQNENVFDETGMPKERFSAKCLPNSPCSLEIQATKLEDSAVYFCASSQYTGEQFFGPGTRLTVL.

The rearrangement links TRBV6-5 to TRBJ1-1; D not certain. The CDR3 has 16 amino acids. Germline CDR1 MNHEY, CDR2 SVGAGI. V lost 1 base and J lost 4, with 16 bases in between. Written as DNA, the CDR3 is TGTGCCAGCAGTTACTTCGACGCCCCATATCGCACTGAAGCTTTCTTT. Amino acid sequence: CASSYFDAPYRTEAFF.

A note on this clone: Other DNA sequences in the sample encode the same CDR3. V gene TRBV28 combines with J gene TRBJ2-7, with D possibly being TRBD1 (6 bases). Trimming shortened V by 3 bases and J by 0 bases, and 9 bases separated the two germline ends. The CDR3 has 14 residues. The V gene's germline CDR1 is MDHEN and CDR2 SYDVKM. As DNA, the CDR3 is TGTGCCAGCAGTTTCCTACAGGGCTCCTACGAGCAGTACTTC. Encoded protein: CASSFLQGSYEQYF.

The chain combines TRBV6-5 with TRBJ2-5; TRBD2 agrees at 8 bases. V gave up 1 base and J gave up 3 bases; unmatched junction bases: 7. This CDR3 is 16 amino acids long. CDR1 is MNHEY, CDR2 SVGAGI, per germline. The CDR3: CASSYWTSLPKETQYF. The CDR3 nucleotides read TGTGCCAGCAGTTACTGGACTAGCCTCCCCAAAGAGACCCAGTACTTC.

V and J are TRBV27 and TRBJ2-7, with a possible D match to TRBD1 (5 bases). The CDR3 sequence is 14 residues long. Trimming left V 2 bases short and J 4 bases short, with 12 bases between. The germline V gene encodes CDR1 MNHEY and CDR2 SMNVEV (reference sequence). The CDR3 is CASSLAGKSYEQYF. CDR3 DNA sequence: TGTGCCAGCAGTTTAGCAGGGAAGAGTTACGAGCAGTACTTC.